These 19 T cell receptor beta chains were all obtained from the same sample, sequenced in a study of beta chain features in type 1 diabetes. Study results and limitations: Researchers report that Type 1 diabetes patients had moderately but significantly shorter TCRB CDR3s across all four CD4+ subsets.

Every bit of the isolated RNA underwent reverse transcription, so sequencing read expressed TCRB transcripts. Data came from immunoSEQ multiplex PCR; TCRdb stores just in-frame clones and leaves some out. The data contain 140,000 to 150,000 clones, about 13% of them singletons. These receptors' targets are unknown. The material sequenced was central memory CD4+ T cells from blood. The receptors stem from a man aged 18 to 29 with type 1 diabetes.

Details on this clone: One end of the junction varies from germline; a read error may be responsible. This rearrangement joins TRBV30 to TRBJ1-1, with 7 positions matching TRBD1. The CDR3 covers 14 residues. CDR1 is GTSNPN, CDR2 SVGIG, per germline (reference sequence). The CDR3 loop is CALSARTGNTEAFF. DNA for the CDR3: TGTGCCTTGAGTGCCCGGACAGGGAACACTGAAGCTTTCTTT.

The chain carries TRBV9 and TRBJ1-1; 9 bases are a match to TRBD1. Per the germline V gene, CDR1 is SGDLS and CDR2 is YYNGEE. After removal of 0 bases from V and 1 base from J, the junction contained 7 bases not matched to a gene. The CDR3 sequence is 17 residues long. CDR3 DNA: TGTGCCAGCAGCGTAGGGACAGGGGACGGACCGAACACTGAAGCTTTCTTT. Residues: CASSVGTGDGPNTEAFF.

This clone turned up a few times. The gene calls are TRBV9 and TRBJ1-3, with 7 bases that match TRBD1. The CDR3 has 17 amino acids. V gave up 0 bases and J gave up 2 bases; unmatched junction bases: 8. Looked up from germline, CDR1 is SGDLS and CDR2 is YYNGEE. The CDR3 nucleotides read TGTGCCAGCAGCGTAGTCGGGACAGCAACTCCTGGAAACACCATATATTTT. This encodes CASSVVGTATPGNTIYF.

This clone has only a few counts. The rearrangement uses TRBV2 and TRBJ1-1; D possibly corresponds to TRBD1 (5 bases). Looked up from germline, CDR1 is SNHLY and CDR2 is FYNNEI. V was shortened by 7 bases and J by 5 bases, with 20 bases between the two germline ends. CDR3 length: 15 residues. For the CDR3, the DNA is TGTGCCAGCACTGCTTCCGACAGCCCGGGAACTGAAGCTTTCTTT. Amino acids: CASTASDSPGTEAFF.

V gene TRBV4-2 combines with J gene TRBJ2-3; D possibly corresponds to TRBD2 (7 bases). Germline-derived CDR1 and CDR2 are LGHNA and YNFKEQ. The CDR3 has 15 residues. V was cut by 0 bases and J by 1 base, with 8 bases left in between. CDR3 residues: CASSQEGGRTDTQYF. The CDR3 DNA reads TGTGCCAGCAGCCAAGAGGGGGGGCGCACAGATACGCAGTATTTT.

DNA of the CDR3: TGTGCCTGGAGTGGGGGCAGTAGGGGCTACGAGCAGTACTTC. As protein: CAWSGGSRGYEQYF. The chain combines TRBV30 with TRBJ2-7; a possible D gene is TRBD1 (5 bases). With 1 base removed from V and 3 bases from J, the gap between germline ends came to 13 bases. The V gene's germline CDR1 is GTSNPN and CDR2 SVGIG (reference sequence). CDR3 length: 14 residues.

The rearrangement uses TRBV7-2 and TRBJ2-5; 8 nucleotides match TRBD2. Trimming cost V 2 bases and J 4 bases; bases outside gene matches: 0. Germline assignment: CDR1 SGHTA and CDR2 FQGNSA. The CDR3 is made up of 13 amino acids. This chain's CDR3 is CASSLRGGETQYF. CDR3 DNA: TGTGCCAGCAGCTTACGGGGGGGAGAGACCCAGTACTTC.

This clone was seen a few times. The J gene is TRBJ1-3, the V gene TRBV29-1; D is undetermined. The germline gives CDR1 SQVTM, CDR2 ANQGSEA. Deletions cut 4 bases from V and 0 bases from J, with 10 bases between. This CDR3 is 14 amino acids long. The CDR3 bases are TGCAGCGTTGTTGGGAGGGACTCTGGAAACACCATATATTTT. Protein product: CSVVGRDSGNTIYF.

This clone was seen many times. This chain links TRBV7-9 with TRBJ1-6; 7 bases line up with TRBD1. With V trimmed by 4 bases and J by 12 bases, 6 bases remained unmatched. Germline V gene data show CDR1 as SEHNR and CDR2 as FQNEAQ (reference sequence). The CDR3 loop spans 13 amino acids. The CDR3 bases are TGTGCCAGCAGCTCACAGGGGTCAGGACCCCTCCACTTT. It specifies CASSSQGSGPLHF.

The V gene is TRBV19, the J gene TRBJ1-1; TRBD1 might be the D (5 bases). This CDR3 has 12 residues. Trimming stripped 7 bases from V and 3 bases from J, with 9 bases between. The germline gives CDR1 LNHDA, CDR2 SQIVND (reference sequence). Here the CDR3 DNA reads TGTGCCAGTACAGGGTTTTACACTGAAGCTTTCTTT. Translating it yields CASTGFYTEAFF.

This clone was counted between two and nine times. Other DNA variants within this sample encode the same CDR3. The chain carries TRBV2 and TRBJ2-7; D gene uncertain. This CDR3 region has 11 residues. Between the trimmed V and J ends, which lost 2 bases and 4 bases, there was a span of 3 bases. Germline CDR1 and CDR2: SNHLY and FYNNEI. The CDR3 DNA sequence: TGTGCCAGCAGTGAAAGGTACGAGCAGTACTTC. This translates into CASSERYEQYF.

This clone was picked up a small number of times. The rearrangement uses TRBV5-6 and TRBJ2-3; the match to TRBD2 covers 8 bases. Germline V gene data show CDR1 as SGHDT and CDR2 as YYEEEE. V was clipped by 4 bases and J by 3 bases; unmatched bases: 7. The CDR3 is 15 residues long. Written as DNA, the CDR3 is TGTGCCAGCAGCCTCCCGGGGGGGTGGACAGATACGCAGTATTTT. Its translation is CASSLPGGWTDTQYF.

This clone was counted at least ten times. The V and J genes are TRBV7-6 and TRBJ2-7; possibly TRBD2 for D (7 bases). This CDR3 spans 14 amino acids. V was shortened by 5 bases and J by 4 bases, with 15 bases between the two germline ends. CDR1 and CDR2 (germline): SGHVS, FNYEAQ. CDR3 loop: CASSPAKGGYEQYF. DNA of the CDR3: TGTGCCAGCAGCCCAGCGAAGGGGGGGTACGAGCAGTACTTC.

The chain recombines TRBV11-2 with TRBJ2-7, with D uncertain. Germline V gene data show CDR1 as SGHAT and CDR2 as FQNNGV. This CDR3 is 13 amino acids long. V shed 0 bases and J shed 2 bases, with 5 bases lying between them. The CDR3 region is CASSLDRPYEQYF. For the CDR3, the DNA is TGTGCCAGCAGCTTAGATCGCCCCTACGAGCAGTACTTC.

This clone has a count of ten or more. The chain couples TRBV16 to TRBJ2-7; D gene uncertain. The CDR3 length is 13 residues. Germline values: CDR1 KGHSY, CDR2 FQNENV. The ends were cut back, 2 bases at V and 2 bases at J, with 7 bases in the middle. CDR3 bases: TGTGCCAGCAGCCAAGGGCAGGCCTACGAGCAGTACTTC. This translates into CASSQGQAYEQYF.

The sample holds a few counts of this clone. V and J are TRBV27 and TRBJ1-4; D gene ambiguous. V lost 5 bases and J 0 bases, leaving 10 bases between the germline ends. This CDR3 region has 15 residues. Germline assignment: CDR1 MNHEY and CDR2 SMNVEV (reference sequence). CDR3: CASSTYSATNEKLFF. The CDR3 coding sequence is TGTGCCAGCAGTACCTACAGTGCAACTAATGAAAAACTGTTTTTT.

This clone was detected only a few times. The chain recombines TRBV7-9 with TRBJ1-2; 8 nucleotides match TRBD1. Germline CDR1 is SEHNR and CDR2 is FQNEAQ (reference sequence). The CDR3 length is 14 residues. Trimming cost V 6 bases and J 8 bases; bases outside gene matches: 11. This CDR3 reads CASRSVRGLGGYTF. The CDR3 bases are TGTGCCAGCAGATCCGTCAGGGGGCTTGGAGGCTACACCTTC.

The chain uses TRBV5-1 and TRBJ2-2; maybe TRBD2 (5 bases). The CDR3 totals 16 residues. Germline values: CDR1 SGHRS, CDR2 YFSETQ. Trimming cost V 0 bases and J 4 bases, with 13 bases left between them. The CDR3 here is CASSLAFTGSTGELFF. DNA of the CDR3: TGCGCCAGCAGCTTGGCCTTTACGGGAAGCACCGGGGAGCTGTTTTTT.

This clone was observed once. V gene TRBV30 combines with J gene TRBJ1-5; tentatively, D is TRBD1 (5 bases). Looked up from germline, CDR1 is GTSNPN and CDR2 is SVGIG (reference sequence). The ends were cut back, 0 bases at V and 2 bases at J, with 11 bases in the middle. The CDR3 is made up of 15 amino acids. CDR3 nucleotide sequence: TGTGCCTGGAGTGTACACAGGTTTGGCAATCAGCCCCAGCATTTT. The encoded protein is CAWSVHRFGNQPQHF.